The sequence of this T cell receptor (beta chain) was determined in a study of T cell responses to AZD1222 COVID-19 vaccine. Profiling relied on immunoSEQ multiplex PCR, and the TCRdb table lists in-frame clones only, not all of them. The repertoire holds roughly 110,000 clones, with 90% to 95% as singletons. In regard to this clone: Its antigen is undetermined.

Germline lookup yields CDR1 MRHNA and CDR2 SNTAGT. The CDR3 loop spans 14 amino acids. V shed 2 bases, J shed 3 bases, and the junction held 2 bases outside the gene matches. Study outcomes and limitations: Repertoire collection took place solely once the T cell response had peaked. Mostly white British, mostly female donors; authors suggested clonal diversity may be underestimated. Across spike, vaccine-associated CD4 TCRs were found, dominant at 160-218 and 743-854.

This sequence originates from an adult in good health. The material sequenced was peripheral blood, taken on day 0 of AZD1222 vaccination. The J gene is TRBJ1-1, the V gene TRBV6-4, with 8 bases fitting TRBD1. The CDR3: CASSDGTGDTEAFF. Written as DNA, the CDR3 is TGTGCCAGCAGTGACGGGACAGGCGACACTGAAGCTTTCTTT.